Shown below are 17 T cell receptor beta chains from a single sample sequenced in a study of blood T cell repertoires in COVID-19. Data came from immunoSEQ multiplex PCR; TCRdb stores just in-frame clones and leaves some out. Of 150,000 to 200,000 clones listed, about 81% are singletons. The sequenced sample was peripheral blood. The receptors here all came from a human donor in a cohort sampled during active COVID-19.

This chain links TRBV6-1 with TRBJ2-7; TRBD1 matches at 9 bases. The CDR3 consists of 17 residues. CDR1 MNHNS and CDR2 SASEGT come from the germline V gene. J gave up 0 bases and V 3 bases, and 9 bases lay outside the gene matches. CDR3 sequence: CASSEPRDRVSSYEQYF. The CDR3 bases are TGTGCCAGCAGTGAGCCCCGGGACAGGGTCTCCTCCTACGAGCAGTACTTC.

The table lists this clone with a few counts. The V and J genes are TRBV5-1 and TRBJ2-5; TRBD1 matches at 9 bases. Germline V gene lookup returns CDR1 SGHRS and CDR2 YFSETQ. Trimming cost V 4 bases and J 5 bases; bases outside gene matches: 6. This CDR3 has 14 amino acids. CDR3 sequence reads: CASSRGQGGETQYF. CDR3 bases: TGCGCCAGCAGCCGGGGACAGGGAGGGGAGACCCAGTACTTC.

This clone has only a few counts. CDR3 nucleotides: TGCGCCAGCAGTCACCACATCCGGGACAGACACTACGAGCAGTACTTC. Protein product: CASSHHIRDRHYEQYF. The chain couples TRBV23-1 to TRBJ2-7; TRBD1 matches 7 bases. TRBV23-1 has ORF status, its function being uncertain. V trimming: 3 bases; J trimming: 3 bases; junction bases outside the gene matches: 11. The CDR3 sequence is 16 residues long.

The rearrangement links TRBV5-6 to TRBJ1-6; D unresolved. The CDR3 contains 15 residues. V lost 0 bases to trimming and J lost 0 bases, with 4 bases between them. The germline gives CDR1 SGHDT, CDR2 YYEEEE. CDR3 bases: TGTGCCAGCAGCTTGGAAGCCTCCTATAATTCACCCCTCCACTTT. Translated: CASSLEASYNSPLHF.

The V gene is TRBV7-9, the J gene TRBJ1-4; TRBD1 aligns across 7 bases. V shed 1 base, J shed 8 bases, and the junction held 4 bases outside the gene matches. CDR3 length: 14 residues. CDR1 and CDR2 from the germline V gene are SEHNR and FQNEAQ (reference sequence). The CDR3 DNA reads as TGTGCCAGCAGCTTAGAAGGGGGCGGCGAAAAACTGTTTTTT. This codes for CASSLEGGGEKLFF. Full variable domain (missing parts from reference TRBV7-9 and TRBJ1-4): DTGVSQNPRHKITKRGQNVTFRCDPISEHNRLYWYRQTLGQGPEFLTYFQNEAQLEKSRLLSDRFSAERPKGSFSTLEIQRTEQGDSAMYLCASSLEGGGEKLFFGSGTQLSVL.

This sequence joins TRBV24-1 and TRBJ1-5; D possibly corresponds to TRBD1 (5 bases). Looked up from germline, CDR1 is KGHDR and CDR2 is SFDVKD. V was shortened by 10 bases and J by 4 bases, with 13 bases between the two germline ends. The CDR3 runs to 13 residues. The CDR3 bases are TGTGCCACGGGGGGGGAGGGAAATCAGCCCCAGCATTTT. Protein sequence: CATGGEGNQPQHF.

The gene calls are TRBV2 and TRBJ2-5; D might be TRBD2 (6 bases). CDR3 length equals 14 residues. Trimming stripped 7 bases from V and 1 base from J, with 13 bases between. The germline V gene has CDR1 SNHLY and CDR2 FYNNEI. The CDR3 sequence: CASNVGGFQETQYF. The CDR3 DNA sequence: TGTGCCAGCAATGTTGGGGGGTTCCAAGAGACCCAGTACTTC.

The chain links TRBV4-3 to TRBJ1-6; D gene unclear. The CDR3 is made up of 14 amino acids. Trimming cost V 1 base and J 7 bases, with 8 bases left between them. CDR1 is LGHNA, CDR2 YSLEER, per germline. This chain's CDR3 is CASSQGGRNSPLHF. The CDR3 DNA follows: TGCGCCAGCAGCCAAGGCGGCCGCAATTCACCCCTCCACTTT.

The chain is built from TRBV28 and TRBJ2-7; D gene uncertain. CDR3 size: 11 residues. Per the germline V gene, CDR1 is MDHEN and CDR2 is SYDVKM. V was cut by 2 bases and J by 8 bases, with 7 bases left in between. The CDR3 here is CASSLRQQQYF. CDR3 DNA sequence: TGTGCCAGCAGTTTACGACAACAGCAGTACTTC.

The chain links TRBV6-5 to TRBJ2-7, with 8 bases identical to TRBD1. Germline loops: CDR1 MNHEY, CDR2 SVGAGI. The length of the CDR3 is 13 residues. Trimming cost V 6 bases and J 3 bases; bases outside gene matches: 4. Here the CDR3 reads CASSLTGDYEQYF. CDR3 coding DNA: TGTGCCAGCAGCCTGACAGGGGACTACGAGCAGTACTTC.

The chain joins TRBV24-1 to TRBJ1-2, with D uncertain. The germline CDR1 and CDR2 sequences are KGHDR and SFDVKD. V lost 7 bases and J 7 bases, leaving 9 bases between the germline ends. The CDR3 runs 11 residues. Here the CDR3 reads CATSHEGGYTF. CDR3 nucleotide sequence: TGTGCCACCAGCCACGAGGGTGGCTACACCTTC.

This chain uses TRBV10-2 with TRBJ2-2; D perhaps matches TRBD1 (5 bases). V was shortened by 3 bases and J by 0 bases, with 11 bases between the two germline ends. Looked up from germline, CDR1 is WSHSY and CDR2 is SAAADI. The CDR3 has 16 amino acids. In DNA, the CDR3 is TGCGCCAGCAGTGAACGACAGTTCGCGAACACCGGGGAGCTGTTTTTT. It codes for CASSERQFANTGELFF.

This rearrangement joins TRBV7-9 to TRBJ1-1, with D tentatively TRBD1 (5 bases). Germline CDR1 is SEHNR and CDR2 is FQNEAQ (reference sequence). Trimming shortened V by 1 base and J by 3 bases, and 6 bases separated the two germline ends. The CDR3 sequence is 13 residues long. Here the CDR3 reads CASSLEGDTEAFF. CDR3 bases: TGTGCCAGCAGCTTAGAAGGGGACACTGAAGCTTTCTTT.

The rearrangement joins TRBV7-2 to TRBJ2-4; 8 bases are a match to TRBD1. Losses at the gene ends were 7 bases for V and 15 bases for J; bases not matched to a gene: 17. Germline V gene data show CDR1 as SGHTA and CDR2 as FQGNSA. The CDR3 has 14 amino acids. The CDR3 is CASTLDHGQGGLYF. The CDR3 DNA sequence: TGTGCCAGCACCCTAGACCACGGACAGGGTGGTTTGTACTTC.

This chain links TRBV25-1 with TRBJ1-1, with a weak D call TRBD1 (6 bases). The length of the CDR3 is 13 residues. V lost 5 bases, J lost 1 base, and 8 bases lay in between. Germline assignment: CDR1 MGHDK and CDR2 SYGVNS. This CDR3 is CASSPQGNTEAFF. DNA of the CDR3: TGTGCCAGCAGTCCACAGGGGAACACTGAAGCTTTCTTT.

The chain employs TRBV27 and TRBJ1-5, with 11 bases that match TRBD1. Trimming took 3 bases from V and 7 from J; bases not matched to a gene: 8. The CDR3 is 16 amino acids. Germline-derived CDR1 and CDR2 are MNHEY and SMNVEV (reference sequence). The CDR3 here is CASSFSPGTGGQPQHF. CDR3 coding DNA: TGTGCCAGCAGTTTTTCACCCGGGACAGGGGGACAGCCCCAGCATTTT.

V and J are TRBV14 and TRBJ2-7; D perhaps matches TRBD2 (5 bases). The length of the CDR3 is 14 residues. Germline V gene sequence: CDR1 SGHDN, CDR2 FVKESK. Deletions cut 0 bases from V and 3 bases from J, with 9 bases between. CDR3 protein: CASSQDLGSYEQYF. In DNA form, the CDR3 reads TGTGCCAGCAGCCAAGACCTGGGGAGCTACGAGCAGTACTTC.